This T cell receptor beta chain is from a study of beta chain features in type 1 diabetes. Study-wide results and caveats: Sequencing used cDNA, and cells with high TCR expression could therefore be over-represented. TCRB CDR3s from Type 1 diabetes patients were moderately but significantly shorter in all four CD4+ subsets.

Averaging around 110 mL, one heparinised blood draw came from each individual donor. Via CD45RO/CCR7/CD25/CD127/CD95/CD27, cells of the CD4+ naive, central memory, regulatory and stem cell-like memory subsets were sorted. Sorted cells reached over 95% purity in every population. This clone has only a few counts. Antigen unknown. The CDR3 covers 14 residues. Trimming took 4 bases from V and 6 from J, leaving 18 bases between them. Germline V gene lookup returns CDR1 SQVTM and CDR2 ANQGSEA. Expressed TCRB transcripts were sequenced because the entire RNA isolate underwent reverse transcription. Here immunoSEQ multiplex PCR was the method, and the copy in TCRdb shows in-frame clones only, minus some. The sample contains 300,000 or so clones, roughly 12% of which appear only once.

Sequencing was performed on naive CD4+ T cells from blood. V usage is TRBV29-1 and J usage is TRBJ1-2; D remains unclear. This TCR derives from a woman younger than 30 with type 1 diabetes. DNA of the CDR3: TGCAGCGTTGTAAGTCACAGCAGTCTAAATGGCTACACCTTC. Translating it yields CSVVSHSSLNGYTF.